This TCR beta chain was sequenced for a study of neurological immune-mediated disorders (dated by TCRdb to the late 2010s). At the level of the whole study: Among the approximately 34 multiple sclerosis patients, relapsing-remitting MS was present in roughly 30 and secondary progressive MS was present in 3. Peripheral blood TCR-beta repertoires from HTLV-I-associated myelopathy (HAM/TSP) patients, multiple sclerosis patients and healthy controls were compared by UMI-based sequencing. Alongside PBMC samples, the set of about 100 TCR-beta libraries contained longitudinal samples, technical triplicates, and paired CD4+ and CD8+ T-cell subsets that had been sorted. Of the 68 subjects in the cohort, some 14 were HAM/TSP patients, around 34 were multiple sclerosis patients, and approximately 20 were healthy controls.

cDNA synthesis used template-switch 5'RACE with a primer carrying a 10-nucleotide random unique molecular identifier tagging each TCR transcript. Every sequencing run covered 15-18 subjects and yielded more than 200 million TCR-beta sequences. Total RNA was extracted with the RNeasy kit. Using the KAPA Real-time Library Amplification kit, TCR-beta VDJ regions were amplified with primers for the TCR constant region and the 5'RACE anchor. Sample indexes and Illumina adaptors were added in a first PCR, and a second PCR then increased library yield. The roughly 650 bp TCR product was size-selected on a 2% E-gel SizeSelection system after Ampure bead purification. Library quality was checked on a Bioanalyzer, concentration was measured with Qubit, and libraries were quantified with the Kapa Library Quantification kit before pooling. An Illumina HiSeq 2500 was used to sequence the libraries paired-end at 2 x 150 bp. To increase sequence diversity, roughly 24-32% phiX was spiked into each library pool. Per the source publication's procedure: The UMI-based MiGEC pipeline processed quality-filtered reads and removed over 75% of raw TCR sequences during error correction. VDJ genes were aligned to IMGT germline references, and each clonotype was defined by a unique CDR3 amino acid sequence together with V-J genes. Clonal expansion, Shannon diversity and CDR3 relatedness were evaluated with VDJtools (CalcPairwiseDistances, ClusterSamples), while phylogenetic trees were built in CLCbio workbench. A clone was classed as expanded if it had 8 or more unique UMIs, a cutoff based on coefficient-of-variation modelling across technical triplicates. TCRdb ran its own pipeline on the public reads, namely fastp trimming at Q25 and MiXCR clone calling, and kept in-frame beta chains. Every distinct CDR3 protein forms one entry, paired with its most common genes and DNA. The V and J calls here are based on TCRdb, not the publication. This sample lists 66,000 or so distinct CDR3 sequences; less than 5.5% were detected once. Clones ranked in the top ten supply 2.8% of the sample.

The paper as a whole reports these results and caveats: No identical CDR3 amino acid sequences were shared among expanded clones across subjects, suggesting private TCR-beta repertoires in all groups. TCR clonal expansion was highest in HAM/TSP patients and lowest in MS patients, with MS patients falling below even healthy controls. No clinical or MRI features were associated with the MS cluster, and the authors said that larger cohorts are needed. In phylogenetic analysis, the repertoires of 18 of 34 MS patients grouped into a cluster of related CDR3 sequences, which suggests a possible signature at the repertoire level.

As encoded in the germline V gene (reference sequence), CDR1 is SGHKS while CDR2 is YYEKEE. Including cysteine and phenylalanine, the CDR3 has 16 amino acids. CDR3 DNA only is kept here, 48 bases in frame from base 1. The V end loses 5 bases and the J end loses 3 bases, and a stretch of 21 bases separates them. This clonotype was observed many times. There is no known antigen for this receptor. No base quality information exists; no much larger clone differs at one position. Libraries from unsorted PBMCs were made from 2 million PBMCs kept in RNAlater at -80 degrees C until RNA extraction. The multiple sclerosis patients were enrolled in a US clinical protocol that used magnetic resonance imaging to evaluate disease progression. Peripheral blood was subjected to Ficoll-Hypaque density gradient centrifugation to isolate PBMCs, which were then cryopreserved in liquid nitrogen.

The sequence was obtained from a woman in her 30s with multiple sclerosis. This chain joins TRBV5-5 to TRBJ2-7; the D region is possibly TRBD1 or TRBD2, each matching across 6 bases. Sequenced sample: PBMCs. CDR3 reads: CASSTAPKEGGYEQYF. The DNA sequence is TGTGCCAGCAGTACCGCCCCCAAGGAGGGGGGCTACGAGCAGTACTTC.